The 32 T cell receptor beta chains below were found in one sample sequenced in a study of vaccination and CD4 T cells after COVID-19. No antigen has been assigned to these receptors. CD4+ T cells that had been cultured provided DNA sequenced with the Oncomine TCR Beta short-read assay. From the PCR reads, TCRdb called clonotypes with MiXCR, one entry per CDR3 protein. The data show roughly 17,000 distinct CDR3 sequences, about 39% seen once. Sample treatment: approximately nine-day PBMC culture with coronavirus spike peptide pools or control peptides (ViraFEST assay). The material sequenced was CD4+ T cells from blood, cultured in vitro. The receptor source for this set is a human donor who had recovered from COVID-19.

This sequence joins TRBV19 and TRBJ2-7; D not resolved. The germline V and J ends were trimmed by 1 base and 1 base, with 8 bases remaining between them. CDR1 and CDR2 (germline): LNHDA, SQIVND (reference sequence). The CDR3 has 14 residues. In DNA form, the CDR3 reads TGTGCCAGTAGTATAGCCCTAGGGTCCTACGAGCAGTACTTC. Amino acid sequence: CASSIALGSYEQYF.

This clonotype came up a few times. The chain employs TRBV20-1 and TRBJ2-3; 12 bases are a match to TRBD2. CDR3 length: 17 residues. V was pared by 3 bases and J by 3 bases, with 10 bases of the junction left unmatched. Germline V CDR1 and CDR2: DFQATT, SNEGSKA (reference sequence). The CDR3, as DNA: TGCAGTGCTAGTACGGCTAGCGGGAGGGGTGTAACAGATACGCAGTATTTT. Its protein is CSASTASGRGVTDTQYF.

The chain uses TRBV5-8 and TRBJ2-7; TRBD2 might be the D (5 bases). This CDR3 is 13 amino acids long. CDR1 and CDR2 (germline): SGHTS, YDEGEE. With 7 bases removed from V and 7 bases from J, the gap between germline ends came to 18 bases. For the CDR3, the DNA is TGTGCCAGCCGTACGGGCGGGTGGAAAGAGCAGTACTTC. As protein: CASRTGGWKEQYF.

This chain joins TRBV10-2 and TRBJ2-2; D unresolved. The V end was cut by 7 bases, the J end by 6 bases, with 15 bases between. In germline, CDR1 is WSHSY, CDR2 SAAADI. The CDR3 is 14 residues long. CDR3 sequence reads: CASTPSGWAGELFF. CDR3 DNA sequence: TGCGCCAGCACTCCCTCTGGTTGGGCCGGGGAGCTGTTTTTT.

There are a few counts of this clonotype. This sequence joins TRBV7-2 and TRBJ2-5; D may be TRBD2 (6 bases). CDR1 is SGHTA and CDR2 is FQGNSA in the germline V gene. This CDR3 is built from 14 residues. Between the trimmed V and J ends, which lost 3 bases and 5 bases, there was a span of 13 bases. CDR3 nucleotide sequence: TGTGCCAGCAGCTTTAGCGGAGGGGAGGAGACCCAGTACTTC. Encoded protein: CASSFSGGEETQYF.

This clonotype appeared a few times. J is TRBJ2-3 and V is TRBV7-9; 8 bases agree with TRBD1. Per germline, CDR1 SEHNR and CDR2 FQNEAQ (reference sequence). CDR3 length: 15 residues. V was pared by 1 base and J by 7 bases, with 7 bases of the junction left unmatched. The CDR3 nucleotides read TGTGCCAGCAGCTTAGAAGGACAGGGATCGAATACGCAGTATTTT. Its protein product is CASSLEGQGSNTQYF.

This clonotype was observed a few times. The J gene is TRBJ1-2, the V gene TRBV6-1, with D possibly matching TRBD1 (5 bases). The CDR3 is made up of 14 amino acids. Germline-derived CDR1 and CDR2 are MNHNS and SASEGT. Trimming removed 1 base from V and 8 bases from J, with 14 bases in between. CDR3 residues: CASSEGFEGTGYTF. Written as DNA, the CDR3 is TGTGCCAGCAGTGAAGGGTTTGAGGGGACCGGCTACACCTTC.

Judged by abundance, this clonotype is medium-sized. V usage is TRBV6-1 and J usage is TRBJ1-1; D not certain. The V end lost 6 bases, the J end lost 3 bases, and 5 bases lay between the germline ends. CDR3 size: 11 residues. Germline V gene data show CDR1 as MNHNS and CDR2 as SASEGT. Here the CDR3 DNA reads TGTGCCAGCAGCCGGGACACTGAAGCTTTCTTT. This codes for CASSRDTEAFF.

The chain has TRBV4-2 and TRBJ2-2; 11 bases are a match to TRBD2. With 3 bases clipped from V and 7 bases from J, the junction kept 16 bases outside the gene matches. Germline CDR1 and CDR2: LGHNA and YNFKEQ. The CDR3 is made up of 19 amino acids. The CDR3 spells CASSHYLGTTSGKIGELFF. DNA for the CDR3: TGTGCCAGCAGCCACTACTTGGGGACGACTAGCGGGAAGATCGGGGAGCTGTTTTTT.

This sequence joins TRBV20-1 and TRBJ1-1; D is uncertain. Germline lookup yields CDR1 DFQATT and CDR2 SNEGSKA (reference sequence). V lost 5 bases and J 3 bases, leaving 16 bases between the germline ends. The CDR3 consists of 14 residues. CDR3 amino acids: CSAQDRPLDTEAFF. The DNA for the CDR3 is TGCAGTGCTCAGGACCGACCCTTGGACACTGAAGCTTTCTTT.

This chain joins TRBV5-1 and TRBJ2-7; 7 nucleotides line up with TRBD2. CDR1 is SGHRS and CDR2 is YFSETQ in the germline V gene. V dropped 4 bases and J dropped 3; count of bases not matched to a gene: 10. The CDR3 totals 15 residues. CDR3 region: CASSRIPGGNYEQYF. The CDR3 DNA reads TGCGCCAGCAGCCGTATACCGGGGGGAAACTACGAGCAGTACTTC.

The CDR3 loop is CASSLVSSYNEQFF. CDR3 sequence (DNA): TGTGCCAGCAGTTTGGTGAGCTCCTACAATGAGCAGTTCTTC. V and J are TRBV12-3 or TRBV12-4 and TRBJ2-1; no reliable D call. This CDR3 spans 14 amino acids. V lost 3 bases to trimming and J lost 0 bases, with 6 bases between them.

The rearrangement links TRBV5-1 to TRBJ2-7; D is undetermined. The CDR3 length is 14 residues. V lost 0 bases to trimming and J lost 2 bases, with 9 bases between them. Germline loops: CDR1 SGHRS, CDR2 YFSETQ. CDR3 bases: TGCGCCAGCAGCTTGGTTGGCAGAACCTACGAGCAGTACTTC. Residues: CASSLVGRTYEQYF.

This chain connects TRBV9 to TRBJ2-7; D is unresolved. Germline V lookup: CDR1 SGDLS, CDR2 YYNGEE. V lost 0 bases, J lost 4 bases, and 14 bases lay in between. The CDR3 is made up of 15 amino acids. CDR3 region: CASSVGVSAQYEQYF. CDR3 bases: TGTGCCAGCAGCGTAGGAGTCTCAGCCCAATACGAGCAGTACTTC. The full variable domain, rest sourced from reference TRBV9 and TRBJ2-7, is DSGVTQTPKHLITATGQRVTLRCSPRSGDLSVYWYQQSLDQGLQFLIQYYNGEERAKGNILERFSAQQFPDLHSELNLSSLELGDSALYFCASSVGVSAQYEQYFGPGTRLTVT.

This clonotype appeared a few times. The CDR3 spells CASSLGQRTSTDTQYF. CDR3 nucleotide sequence: TGTGCCAGCAGCTTAGGACAGCGTACCAGCACAGATACGCAGTATTTT. J is TRBJ2-3 and V is TRBV7-8; a possible D gene is TRBD1 (5 bases). Germline values: CDR1 SGHVS, CDR2 FQNEAQ. CDR3 length equals 16 residues. Trimming cost V 1 base and J 0 bases, with 11 bases left between them.

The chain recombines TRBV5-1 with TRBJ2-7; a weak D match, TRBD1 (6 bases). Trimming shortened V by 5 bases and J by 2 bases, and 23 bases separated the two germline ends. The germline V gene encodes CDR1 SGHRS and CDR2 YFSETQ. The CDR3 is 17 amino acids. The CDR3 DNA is TGCGCCAGCAGTTTGACGTTACGGACAGCGTCCCCCTACGAGCAGTACTTC. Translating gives CASSLTLRTASPYEQYF.

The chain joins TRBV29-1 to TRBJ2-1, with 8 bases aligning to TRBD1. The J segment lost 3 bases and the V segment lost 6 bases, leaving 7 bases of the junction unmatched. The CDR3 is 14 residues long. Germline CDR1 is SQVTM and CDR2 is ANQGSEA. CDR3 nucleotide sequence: TGCAGCGTCTCGGCACAGGGGGACTACAATGAGCAGTTCTTC. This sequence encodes CSVSAQGDYNEQFF.

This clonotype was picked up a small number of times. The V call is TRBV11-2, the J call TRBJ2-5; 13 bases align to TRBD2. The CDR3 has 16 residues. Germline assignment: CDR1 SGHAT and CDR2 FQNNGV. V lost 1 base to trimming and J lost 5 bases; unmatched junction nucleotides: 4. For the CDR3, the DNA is TGTGCCAGCAGCTTAGGTGGACTAGCGGGAGTGGAGACCCAGTACTTC. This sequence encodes CASSLGGLAGVETQYF. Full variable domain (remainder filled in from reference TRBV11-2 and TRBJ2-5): EAGVAQSPRYKIIEKRQSVAFWCNPISGHATLYWYQQILGQGPKLLIQFQNNGVVDDSQLPKDRFSAERLKGVDSTLKIQPAKLEDSAVYLCASSLGGLAGVETQYFGPGTRLLVL.

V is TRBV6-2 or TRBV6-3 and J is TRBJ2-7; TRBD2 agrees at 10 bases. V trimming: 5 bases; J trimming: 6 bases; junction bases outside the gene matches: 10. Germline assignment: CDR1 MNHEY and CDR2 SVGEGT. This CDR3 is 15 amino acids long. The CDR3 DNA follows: TGTGCCAGCAGTCCCAGGACTAGCGGATACCTCGAGCAGTACTTC. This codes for CASSPRTSGYLEQYF.

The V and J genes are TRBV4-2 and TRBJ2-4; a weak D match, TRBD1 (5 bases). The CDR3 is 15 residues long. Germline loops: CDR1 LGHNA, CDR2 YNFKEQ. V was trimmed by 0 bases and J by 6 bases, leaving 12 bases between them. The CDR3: CASSQEEGVVNIQYF. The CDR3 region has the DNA TGTGCCAGCAGCCAAGAAGAAGGGGTCGTAAACATTCAGTACTTC.

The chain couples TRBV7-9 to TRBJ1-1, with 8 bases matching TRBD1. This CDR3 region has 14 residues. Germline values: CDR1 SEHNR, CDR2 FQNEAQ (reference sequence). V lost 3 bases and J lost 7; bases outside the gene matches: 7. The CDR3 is CASSFEDRVGEAFF. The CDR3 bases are TGTGCCAGCAGCTTCGAGGACAGGGTTGGTGAAGCTTTCTTT.

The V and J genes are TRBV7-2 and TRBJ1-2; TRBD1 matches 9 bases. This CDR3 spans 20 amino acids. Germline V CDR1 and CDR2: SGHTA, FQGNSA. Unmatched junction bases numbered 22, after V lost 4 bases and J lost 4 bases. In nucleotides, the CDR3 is TGTGCCAGCAGCTCAGGGGCCGCGGGACAGGGTAACACCCTTGGCTATGGCTACACCTTC. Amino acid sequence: CASSSGAAGQGNTLGYGYTF. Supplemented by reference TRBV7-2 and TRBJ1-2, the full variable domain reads GAGVSQSPSNKVTEKGKDVELRCDPISGHTALYWYRQSLGQGLEFLIYFQGNSAPDKSGLPSDRFSAERTGGSVSTLTIQRTQQEDSAVYLCASSSGAAGQGNTLGYGYTFGSGTRLTVV.

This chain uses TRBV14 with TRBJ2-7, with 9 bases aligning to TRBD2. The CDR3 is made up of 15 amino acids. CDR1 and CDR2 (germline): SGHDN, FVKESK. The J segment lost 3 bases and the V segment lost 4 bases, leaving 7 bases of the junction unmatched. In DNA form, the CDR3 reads TGTGCCAGCAGCCTCTTGGCGGGAGGGTACTACGAGCAGTACTTC. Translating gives CASSLLAGGYYEQYF.

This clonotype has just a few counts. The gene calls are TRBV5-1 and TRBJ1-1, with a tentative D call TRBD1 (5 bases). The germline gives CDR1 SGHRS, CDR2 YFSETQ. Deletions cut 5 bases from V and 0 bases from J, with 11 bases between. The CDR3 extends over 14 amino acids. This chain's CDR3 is CASRGDRMNTEAFF. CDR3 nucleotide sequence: TGCGCCAGCAGGGGAGACAGAATGAACACTGAAGCTTTCTTT.

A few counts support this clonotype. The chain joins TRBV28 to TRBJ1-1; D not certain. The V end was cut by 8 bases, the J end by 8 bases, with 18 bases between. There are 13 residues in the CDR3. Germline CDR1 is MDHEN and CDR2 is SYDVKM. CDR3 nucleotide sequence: TGTGCCAGCCTCACATTGACGGACGGAGAAGCTTTCTTT. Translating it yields CASLTLTDGEAFF.

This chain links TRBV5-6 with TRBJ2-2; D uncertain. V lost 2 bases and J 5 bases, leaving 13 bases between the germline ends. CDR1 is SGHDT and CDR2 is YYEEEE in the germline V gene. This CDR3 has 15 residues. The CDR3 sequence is CASSLLQVATGELFF. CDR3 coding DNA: TGTGCCAGCAGCTTATTGCAGGTAGCTACCGGGGAGCTGTTTTTT.

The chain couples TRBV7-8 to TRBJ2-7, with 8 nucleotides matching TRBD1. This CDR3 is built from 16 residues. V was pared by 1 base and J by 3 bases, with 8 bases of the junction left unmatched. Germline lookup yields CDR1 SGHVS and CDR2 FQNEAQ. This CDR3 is CASSLGPGTGDYEQYF. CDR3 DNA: TGTGCCAGCAGCTTAGGACCCGGGACAGGCGACTACGAGCAGTACTTC.

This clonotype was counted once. The CDR3 loop is CSVGDPPAYEQYF. The CDR3 nucleotides read TGCAGCGTGGGGGACCCACCGGCCTACGAGCAGTACTTC. The V gene is TRBV29-1, the J gene TRBJ2-7; either TRBD1 or TRBD2 may fit D (5 bases each). The CDR3 is 13 amino acids. V lost 6 bases, J lost 2 bases, and 14 bases lay in between. Germline values: CDR1 SQVTM, CDR2 ANQGSEA.

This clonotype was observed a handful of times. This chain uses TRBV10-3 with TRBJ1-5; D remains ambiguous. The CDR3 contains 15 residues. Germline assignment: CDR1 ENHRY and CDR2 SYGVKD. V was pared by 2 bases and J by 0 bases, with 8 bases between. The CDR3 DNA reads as TGTGCCATCAGTGAGGGGGTCGGTAGCAATCAGCCCCAGCATTTT. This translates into CAISEGVGSNQPQHF.

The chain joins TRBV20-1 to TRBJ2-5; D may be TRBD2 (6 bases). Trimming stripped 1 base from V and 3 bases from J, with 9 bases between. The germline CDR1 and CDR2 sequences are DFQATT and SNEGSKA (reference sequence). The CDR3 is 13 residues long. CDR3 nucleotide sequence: TGCAGTGCTAGAGTTACGGGGGAAGAGACCCAGTACTTC. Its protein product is CSARVTGEETQYF.

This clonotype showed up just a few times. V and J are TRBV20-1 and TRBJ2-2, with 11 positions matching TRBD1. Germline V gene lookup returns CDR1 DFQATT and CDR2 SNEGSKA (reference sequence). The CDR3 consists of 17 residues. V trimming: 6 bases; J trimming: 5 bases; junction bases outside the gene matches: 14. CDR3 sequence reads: CSAQQRRDRGGTGELFF. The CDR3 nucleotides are TGCAGTGCCCAACAACGCCGGGACAGGGGGGGAACCGGGGAGCTGTTTTTT.

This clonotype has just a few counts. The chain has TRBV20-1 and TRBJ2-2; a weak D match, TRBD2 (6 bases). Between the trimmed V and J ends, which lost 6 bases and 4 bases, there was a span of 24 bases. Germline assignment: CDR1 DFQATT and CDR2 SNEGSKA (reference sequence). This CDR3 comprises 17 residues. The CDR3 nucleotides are TGCAGTGCCCGCCCGCCTCTAGCGCATATGGGCACCGGGGAGCTGTTTTTT. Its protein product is CSARPPLAHMGTGELFF.